These 8 T cell receptor beta chains share one sample of origin, sequenced in a study of shared clonotypes between healthy human individuals. Some clones are missing from TCRdb's copy, which holds only in-frame ones; the method was immunoSEQ multiplex PCR. The sample includes roughly 2,300,000 clones, about 90% seen only once; the top ten take approximately 0.39%. The material sequenced was naive CD4+ T cells from PBMCs. Specified subset: CD45RA+ positively selected. The origin of the receptors is a man aged 18 to 29 in good health. Some clones in this sample may be carry-over from other donors' samples.

The rearrangement joins TRBV7-6 to TRBJ2-3; 10 bases line up with TRBD2. V was pared by 5 bases and J by 3 bases, with 8 bases of the junction left unmatched. The CDR3 extends over 16 amino acids. The germline V gene has CDR1 SGHVS and CDR2 FNYEAQ. This CDR3 reads CASSTQIAGGTDTQYF. DNA for the CDR3: TGTGCCAGCAGCACCCAGATAGCGGGGGGAACAGATACGCAGTATTTT.

Points on this clone: The same CDR3 can be traced to other DNA sequences in this sample. The genes are TRBV11-3 and TRBJ2-3; 9 bases map to TRBD2. Losses at the gene ends were 5 bases for V and 1 base for J; bases not matched to a gene: 1. The CDR3 covers 14 residues. Germline CDR1 SGHNT, CDR2 YENEEA. This chain's CDR3 is CASSRLAGTDTQYF. In DNA form, the CDR3 reads TGTGCCAGCAGCCGACTAGCGGGCACAGATACGCAGTATTTT.

The chain employs TRBV5-1 and TRBJ1-1; TRBD1 matches 8 bases. Germline V gene lookup returns CDR1 SGHRS and CDR2 YFSETQ. V lost 4 bases, J lost 0 bases, and 8 bases stayed unmatched. This CDR3 has 16 residues. CDR3: CASSPTGDSMNTEAFF. For the CDR3, the DNA is TGCGCCAGCAGCCCGACAGGGGATTCGATGAACACTGAAGCTTTCTTT.

The chain joins TRBV2 to TRBJ2-3; 8 bases match TRBD2. The germline V gene has CDR1 SNHLY and CDR2 FYNNEI. The junction had 1 base not matched to a gene; V was cut back by 2 bases and J by 3 bases. The CDR3 spans 14 residues. CDR3 bases: TGTGCCAGCAGTGAAAGCGGGAGAACAGATACGCAGTATTTT. Its translation: CASSESGRTDTQYF.

The rearrangement uses TRBV28 and TRBJ2-7, with 8 bases aligning to TRBD1. Losses at the gene ends were 6 bases for V and 3 bases for J; bases not matched to a gene: 10. The CDR3 runs 15 residues. Germline V gene data show CDR1 as MDHEN and CDR2 as SYDVKM. This CDR3 reads CASRPDRGRYYEQYF. CDR3 sequence (DNA): TGTGCCAGCAGACCAGACAGGGGCAGATACTACGAGCAGTACTTC.

The chain is built from TRBV5-1 and TRBJ1-1; D ambiguous. CDR1 is SGHRS and CDR2 is YFSETQ in the germline V gene. V lost 4 bases, J lost 2 bases, and 12 bases lay in between. The CDR3 totals 14 residues. The CDR3 nucleotides read TGCGCCAGCAGCGAGACTGACACCAACACTGAAGCTTTCTTT. Translation gives CASSETDTNTEAFF.

The chain combines TRBV5-1 with TRBJ2-1; 9 positions agree with TRBD2. The CDR3 consists of 16 residues. Germline CDR1 SGHRS, CDR2 YFSETQ. The trim removed 0 bases at V and 4 bases at J, leaving 5 bases unmatched. CDR3 nucleotides: TGCGCCAGCAGCTTGGCCGGGACTAGCCTATACAATGAGCAGTTCTTC. Translating gives CASSLAGTSLYNEQFF.

This chain connects TRBV27 to TRBJ1-5, with D uncertain. The germline CDR1 and CDR2 sequences are MNHEY and SMNVEV (reference sequence). This CDR3 has 14 residues. With 8 bases removed from V and 5 bases from J, the gap between germline ends came to 16 bases. This CDR3 is CASGRGLLDQPQHF. The CDR3 region has the DNA TGTGCCAGCGGCCGCGGACTGCTCGATCAGCCCCAGCATTTT.